What follows are 28 T cell receptor beta chains derived from one specimen sequenced in a study of shared clonotypes between healthy human individuals. Generated by immunoSEQ multiplex PCR, the TCRdb table keeps only in-frame clones and is missing some. The table includes about 380,000 clones, about 96% detected once. Sequenced input: memory CD8+ T cells sorted from blood. The subset here: CD45RO+ cells pooled with CCR7-negative TemRA cells. These receptors were taken from a man younger than 45 in good health.

The V gene is TRBV5-1, the J gene TRBJ1-6; D gene ambiguous. The CDR3 is made up of 17 amino acids. Between the trimmed V and J ends, which lost 0 bases and 0 bases, there was a span of 10 bases. Germline assignment: CDR1 SGHRS and CDR2 YFSETQ. The CDR3 DNA reads as TGCGCCAGCAGCTTGGGGTTCTTGAGCTCCTATAATTCACCCCTCCACTTT. The encoded protein is CASSLGFLSSYNSPLHF.

The chain recombines TRBV11-3 with TRBJ2-1; D is uncertain. Trimming took 1 base from V and 4 from J, leaving 11 bases between them. CDR3 length: 15 residues. Germline loops: CDR1 SGHNT, CDR2 YENEEA. The CDR3 here is CASSLAGNSYNEQFF. CDR3 DNA: TGTGCCAGCAGCTTAGCGGGCAATAGTTACAATGAGCAGTTCTTC. Looking up the rest from reference TRBV11-3 and TRBJ2-1 gives the full variable domain: EAGVVQSPRYKIIEKKQPVAFWCNPISGHNTLYWYLQNLGQGPELLIRYENEEAVDDSQLPKDRFSAERLKGVDSTLKIQPAELGDSAVYLCASSLAGNSYNEQFFGPGTRLTVL.

The rearrangement uses TRBV4-1 and TRBJ1-4; no definite D call. Germline-derived CDR1 and CDR2 are MGHRA and YSYEKL. CDR3 length: 15 amino acids. Trimming cost V 3 bases and J 4 bases, with 12 bases left between them. In nucleotides, the CDR3 is TGCGCCAGCAGCCAGACACAGCTTCATAATGAAAAACTGTTTTTT. Protein product: CASSQTQLHNEKLFF.

The count of this clone is one. At one boundary the junction diverges from the germline segment, which might be a read error. This chain connects TRBV7-9 to TRBJ1-3; D gene uncertain. The CDR3 length is 14 residues. Per the germline V gene, CDR1 is SEHNR and CDR2 is FQNEAQ (reference sequence). CDR3 in DNA: TGTGCCAGCAGCCGTCGGGGTTCTGGGAACACCATATATTTT. Amino acid sequence: CASSRRGSGNTIYF.

The chain uses TRBV10-3 and TRBJ1-2, with 8 bases lining up with TRBD1. CDR1 is ENHRY, CDR2 SYGVKD, per germline. The CDR3 has 14 amino acids. V lost 3 bases, J lost 4 bases, and 4 bases stayed unmatched. CDR3 sequence: CAISDDRGGYGYTF. DNA for the CDR3: TGTGCCATCAGTGACGACAGGGGTGGCTATGGCTACACCTTC.

V usage is TRBV19 and J usage is TRBJ1-3, with D perhaps TRBD1 (5 bases). With 3 bases removed from V and 0 bases from J, the gap between germline ends came to 9 bases. Germline V gene lookup returns CDR1 LNHDA and CDR2 SQIVND (reference sequence). This CDR3 is 15 amino acids long. DNA of the CDR3: TGTGCCAGTAGTATTGACAGAAACTCTGGAAACACCATATATTTT. Translation gives CASSIDRNSGNTIYF.

V gene TRBV5-4 combines with J gene TRBJ2-2; 11 nucleotides agree with TRBD2. With V trimmed by 1 base and J by 7 bases, 6 bases remained unmatched. This CDR3 comprises 16 residues. The germline V gene has CDR1 SGHNT and CDR2 YYREEE (reference sequence). The CDR3 sequence: CASSLTSGRFGGELFF. The CDR3, as DNA: TGTGCCAGCAGCTTGACTAGCGGGAGATTCGGCGGGGAGCTGTTTTTT.

CDR3 nucleotide sequence: TGTGCCAGCAGTTCGGCAGGCTACAATCAGCCCCAGCATTTT. Translation: CASSSAGYNQPQHF. The gene calls are TRBV27 and TRBJ1-5, with D hard to call. The CDR3 is 14 residues long. V was pared by 4 bases and J by 3 bases, with 10 bases between. The germline V gene encodes CDR1 MNHEY and CDR2 SMNVEV (reference sequence).

This clone was found once. Other DNA sequences of this sample code for an identical CDR3. The chain uses TRBV5-1 and TRBJ2-7; 7 bases fit TRBD1. Germline lookup yields CDR1 SGHRS and CDR2 YFSETQ. This CDR3 spans 14 amino acids. The J segment lost 3 bases and the V segment lost 0 bases, leaving 3 bases of the junction unmatched. Written as DNA, the CDR3 is TGCGCCAGCAGCTTGGAGGGGGCAGGCTACGAGCAGTACTTC. This translates into CASSLEGAGYEQYF.

The V and J genes are TRBV27 and TRBJ2-3; 8 bases map to TRBD2. CDR1 and CDR2 (germline): MNHEY, SMNVEV (reference sequence). The CDR3 sequence is 21 residues long. Trimming removed 6 bases from V and 5 bases from J; junction bases left unmatched: 28. CDR3 sequence reads: CASSRQGGLTQSSGNRDTQYF. DNA of the CDR3: TGTGCCAGCAGCCGTCAAGGGGGTCTCACCCAGAGTAGCGGGAACAGAGATACGCAGTATTTT.

This chain connects TRBV5-1 to TRBJ2-2; 9 positions agree with TRBD1. From germline, CDR1 is SGHRS and CDR2 YFSETQ. Trimming at V came to 4 bases and at J to 4 bases, leaving 2 bases not matched to a gene. The CDR3 is made up of 14 amino acids. CDR3 in DNA: TGCGCCAGCAGCGTGACAGGGGGCACCGGGGAGCTGTTTTTT. Its translation: CASSVTGGTGELFF.

The chain uses TRBV6-5 and TRBJ1-3; TRBD1 might be the D (5 bases). The CDR3 is 16 amino acids. V was trimmed by 2 bases and J by 0 bases, leaving 11 bases between them. Looked up from germline, CDR1 is MNHEY and CDR2 is SVGAGI. The DNA of the CDR3 is TGTGCCAGCAGTTACAGGGTCGACAGCTCTGGAAACACCATATATTTT. It yields the protein CASSYRVDSSGNTIYF.

The chain employs TRBV6-6 and TRBJ1-5; D not certain. Germline lookup yields CDR1 MNHNY and CDR2 SVGAGI (reference sequence). V lost 6 bases, J lost 5 bases, and 2 bases lay in between. The CDR3 length is 10 residues. Written as DNA, the CDR3 is TGTGCCAGCAGGTATCAGCCCCAGCATTTT. Protein product: CASRYQPQHF.

This clone was seen a single time. The V gene is TRBV19, the J gene TRBJ2-3; 9 bases are shared with TRBD1. The CDR3 runs to 15 residues. The V and J ends lost 9 bases and 1 base, in that order; junction bases with no gene match: 8. CDR1 is LNHDA, CDR2 SQIVND, per germline (reference sequence). CDR3 amino acids: CASASGQGGTDTQYF. The DNA for the CDR3 is TGTGCCAGCGCCTCGGGACAGGGTGGCACAGATACGCAGTATTTT. Drawing the rest from reference TRBV19 and TRBJ2-3, the complete variable domain is DGGITQSPKYLFRKEGQNVTLSCEQNLNHDAMYWYRQDPGQGLRLIYYSQIVNDFQKGDIAEGYSVSREKKESFPLTVTSAQKNPTAFYLCASASGQGGTDTQYFGPGTRLTVL.

The chain couples TRBV28 to TRBJ1-2; D is ambiguous. V lost 2 bases and J lost 8, with 9 bases in between. Germline CDR1 is MDHEN and CDR2 is SYDVKM. This CDR3 contains 12 residues. CDR3 sequence reads: CASSLAVLGYTF. CDR3 bases: TGTGCCAGCAGTTTAGCCGTCTTAGGCTACACCTTC.

This rearrangement joins TRBV5-1 to TRBJ1-5; D is ambiguous. Per germline, CDR1 SGHRS and CDR2 YFSETQ. This CDR3 contains 15 residues. Trimming removed 1 base at V and 2 bases at J, with 10 bases between. CDR3 region: CASSLRAGGNQPQHF. The CDR3 nucleotides are TGCGCCAGCAGCTTGAGGGCTGGGGGCAATCAGCCCCAGCATTTT.

The table lists this clone with a count of one. The chain uses TRBV7-1 and TRBJ2-7, with 9 bases matching TRBD2. TRBV7-1 belongs to the ORF category, with a function that is uncertain. J lost 6 bases, V lost 4 bases, and 7 bases had no gene match. The length of the CDR3 is 14 residues. The CDR3 region has the DNA TGTGCCAGCAGCTTAGACCTAGCGGGATTCGAGCAGTACTTC. Translation gives CASSLDLAGFEQYF.

This clone appeared once. The genes are TRBV4-2 and TRBJ2-5; 7 bases match TRBD2. With 1 base clipped from V and 8 bases from J, the junction kept 7 bases outside the gene matches. The CDR3 is made up of 14 amino acids. From germline, CDR1 is LGHNA and CDR2 YNFKEQ. As DNA, the CDR3 is TGTGCCAGCAGCCAAGCCCCAAGCGGGGACACCCAGTACTTC. It encodes CASSQAPSGDTQYF.

This clone occurred once. In the same sample, other DNA sequences code for this CDR3. This chain links TRBV5-1 with TRBJ2-3, with D unresolved. The V end lost 0 bases, the J end lost 2 bases, and 7 bases lay between the germline ends. This CDR3 region has 14 residues. Germline assignment: CDR1 SGHRS and CDR2 YFSETQ. In nucleotides, the CDR3 is TGCGCCAGCAGCTTGGACTCTCCCACAGATACGCAGTATTTT. Encoded protein: CASSLDSPTDTQYF.

A single count supports this clone. The V and J genes are TRBV7-3 and TRBJ2-3; possibly TRBD2 for D (5 bases). V dropped 0 bases and J dropped 2 bases, with 6 bases sitting between them. Per the germline V gene, CDR1 is SGHTA and CDR2 is FQGTGA. This CDR3 has 14 residues. The DNA of the CDR3 is TGTGCCAGCAGCTTAACCGGGAACACAGATACGCAGTATTTT. Its translation: CASSLTGNTDTQYF.

This clone appeared once. The V call is TRBV13, the J call TRBJ2-7, with 11 bases that match TRBD2. This CDR3 has 15 amino acids. The germline V gene has CDR1 PRHDT and CDR2 FYEKMQ (reference sequence). The junction had 6 bases not matched to a gene; V was cut back by 5 bases and J by 3 bases. The CDR3 loop reads CASSVPSGRCYEQYF. The CDR3 DNA is TGTGCCAGCAGCGTCCCTAGCGGGAGGTGCTACGAGCAGTACTTC.

The V gene is TRBV7-3, the J gene TRBJ2-1; TRBD1 is a possible D gene (6 bases). The germline V gene has CDR1 SGHTA and CDR2 FQGTGA. Trimming pared 6 bases from V and 0 bases from J, leaving 12 bases between. The CDR3 runs to 15 residues. CDR3 amino acids: CASSGNRASYNEQFF. CDR3 bases: TGTGCCAGCAGTGGAAACAGGGCCTCCTACAATGAGCAGTTCTTC.

V usage is TRBV11-2 and J usage is TRBJ2-7, with 11 nucleotides matching TRBD2. Germline CDR1 reads SGHAT; CDR2 reads FQNNGV. This CDR3 has 16 amino acids. The junction had 9 bases not matched to a gene; V was cut back by 1 base and J by 7 bases. CDR3 protein: CASSLVTSSGRLEQYF. CDR3 in DNA: TGTGCCAGCAGCTTAGTTACTTCTAGCGGGAGGTTAGAGCAGTACTTC.

The V gene is TRBV30, the J gene TRBJ2-7; tentatively, D is TRBD1 (6 bases). This CDR3 comprises 11 residues. Trimming took 0 bases from V and 13 from J, leaving 13 bases between them. CDR1 GTSNPN and CDR2 SVGIG come from the germline V gene (reference sequence). The CDR3 DNA sequence: TGTGCCTGGAGTGTGGGAACAGGGCTCTACTTC. Translating it yields CAWSVGTGLYF.

V and J are TRBV25-1 and TRBJ2-7, with D uncertain. The CDR3 spans 14 residues. The germline V gene has CDR1 MGHDK and CDR2 SYGVNS. V lost 2 bases to trimming and J lost 0 bases, with 8 bases between them. CDR3 loop: CASSERLNSYEQYF. The DNA for the CDR3 is TGTGCCAGCAGTGAACGACTGAACTCCTACGAGCAGTACTTC.

Of note for this clone: This CDR3 is also generated by other DNA sequences in the sample. V is TRBV9 and J is TRBJ2-5; D may match TRBD1 or TRBD2 (6 bases each). The V and J ends lost 0 bases and 2 bases respectively, with 8 bases between them. Germline V gene lookup returns CDR1 SGDLS and CDR2 YYNGEE. The CDR3 contains 14 residues. Here the CDR3 reads CASSVGGAQETQYF. The CDR3 coding sequence is TGTGCCAGCAGCGTAGGGGGGGCACAAGAGACCCAGTACTTC.

The chain has TRBV6-1 and TRBJ2-3; 12 bases agree with TRBD2. The CDR3 has 14 amino acids. CDR1 is MNHNS and CDR2 is SASEGT in the germline V gene. The J segment lost 6 bases and the V segment lost 4 bases, leaving 2 bases of the junction unmatched. The chain's CDR3 is CASSALAGGDTQYF. CDR3 sequence (DNA): TGTGCCAGCAGTGCCCTAGCGGGAGGGGATACGCAGTATTTT.

The chain combines TRBV9 with TRBJ1-1; TRBD1 is a possible D gene (5 bases). Germline assignment: CDR1 SGDLS and CDR2 YYNGEE. The V end was cut by 0 bases, the J end by 0 bases, with 15 bases between. The CDR3 length is 17 residues. As DNA, the CDR3 is TGTGCCAGCAGCGTAGTTGGGGGAGGAGGGGTGAACACTGAAGCTTTCTTT. It encodes CASSVVGGGGVNTEAFF.